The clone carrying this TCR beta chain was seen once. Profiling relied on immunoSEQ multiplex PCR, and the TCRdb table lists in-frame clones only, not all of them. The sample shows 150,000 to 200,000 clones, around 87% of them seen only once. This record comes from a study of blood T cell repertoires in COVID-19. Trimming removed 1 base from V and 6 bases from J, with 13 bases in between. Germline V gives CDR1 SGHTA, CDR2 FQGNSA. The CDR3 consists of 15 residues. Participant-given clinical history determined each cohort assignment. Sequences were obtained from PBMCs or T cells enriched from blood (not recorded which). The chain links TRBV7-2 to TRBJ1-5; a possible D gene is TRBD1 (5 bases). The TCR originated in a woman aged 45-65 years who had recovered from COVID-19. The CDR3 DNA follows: TGTGCCAGCAGCTTAGGGGGCAGGGTTGCTCAGCCCCAGCATTTT. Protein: CASSLGGRVAQPQHF.